This T cell receptor (beta chain) was found in a study of T cell responses to AZD1222 COVID-19 vaccine. Clones were sequenced by immunoSEQ multiplex PCR, and TCRdb holds only the in-frame ones, with some missing. In the table there are about 50,000 clones, roughly 80% of which are singletons. This clone has a handful of counts. Its antigen is not known. Overall study results and limits: Within unmutated variant regions lay the reported targets of nearly half of spike-specific TCRs.

The CDR3 length is 15 residues. Germline V gives CDR1 MGHRA, CDR2 YSYEKL. Trimming shortened V by 0 bases and J by 2 bases, and 10 bases separated the two germline ends. The V call is TRBV4-1, the J call TRBJ1-2; D is undetermined. The sample consisted of peripheral blood, taken 28 days after the second AZD1222 dose. This sequence originates from an adult who received the AZD1222 COVID-19 vaccine. The chain's CDR3 is CASSQEYGRNYGYTF. DNA for the CDR3: TGCGCCAGCAGCCAAGAGTATGGCAGGAACTATGGCTACACCTTC.